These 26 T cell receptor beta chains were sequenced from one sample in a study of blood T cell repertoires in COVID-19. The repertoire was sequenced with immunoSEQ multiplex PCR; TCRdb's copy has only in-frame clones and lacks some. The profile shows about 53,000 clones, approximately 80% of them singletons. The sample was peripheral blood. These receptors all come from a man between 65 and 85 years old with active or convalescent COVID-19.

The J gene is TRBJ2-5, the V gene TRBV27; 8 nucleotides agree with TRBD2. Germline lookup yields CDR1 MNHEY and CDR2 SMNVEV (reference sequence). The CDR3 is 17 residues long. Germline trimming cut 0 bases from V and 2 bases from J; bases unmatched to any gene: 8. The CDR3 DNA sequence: TGTGCCAGCAGTTTATCGATACGAGCGGGAGCTCAAGAGACCCAGTACTTC. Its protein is CASSLSIRAGAQETQYF.

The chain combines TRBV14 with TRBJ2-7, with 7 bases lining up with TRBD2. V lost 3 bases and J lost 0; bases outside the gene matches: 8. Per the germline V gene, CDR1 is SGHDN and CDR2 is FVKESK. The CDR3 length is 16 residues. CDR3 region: CASSQGGGSRSYEQYF. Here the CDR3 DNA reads TGTGCCAGCAGCCAGGGCGGGGGAAGCCGCTCCTACGAGCAGTACTTC.

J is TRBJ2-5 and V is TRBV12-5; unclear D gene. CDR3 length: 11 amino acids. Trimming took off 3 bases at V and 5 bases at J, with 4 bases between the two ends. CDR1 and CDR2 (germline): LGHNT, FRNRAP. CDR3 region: CASGFGETQYF. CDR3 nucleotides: TGTGCTAGTGGTTTCGGGGAGACCCAGTACTTC. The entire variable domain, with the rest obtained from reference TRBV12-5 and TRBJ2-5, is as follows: DARVTQTPRHKVTEMGQEVTMRCQPILGHNTVFWYRQTMMQGLELLAYFRNRAPLDDSGMPKDRFSAEMPDATLATLKIQPSEPRDSAVYFCASGFGETQYFGPGTRLLVL.

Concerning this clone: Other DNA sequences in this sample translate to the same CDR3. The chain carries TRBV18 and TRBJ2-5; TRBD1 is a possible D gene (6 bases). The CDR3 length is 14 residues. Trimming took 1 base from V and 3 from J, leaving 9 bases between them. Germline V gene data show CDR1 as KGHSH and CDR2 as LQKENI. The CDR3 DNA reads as TGTGCCAGCTCACCACAGACAGGAGAAGAGACCCAGTACTTC. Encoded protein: CASSPQTGEETQYF.

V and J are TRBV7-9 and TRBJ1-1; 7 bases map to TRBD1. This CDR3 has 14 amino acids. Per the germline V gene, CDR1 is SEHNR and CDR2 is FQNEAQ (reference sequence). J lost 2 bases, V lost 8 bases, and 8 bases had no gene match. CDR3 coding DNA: TGTGCCAGCTCCGGACAGGCCGTAAACACTGAAGCTTTCTTT. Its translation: CASSGQAVNTEAFF.

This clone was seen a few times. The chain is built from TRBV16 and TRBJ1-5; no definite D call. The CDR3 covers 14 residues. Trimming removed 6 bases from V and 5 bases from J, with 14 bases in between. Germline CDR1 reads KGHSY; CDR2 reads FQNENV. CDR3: CASRHKEGDQPQHF. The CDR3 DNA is TGTGCCAGCAGACACAAGGAGGGAGATCAGCCCCAGCATTTT.

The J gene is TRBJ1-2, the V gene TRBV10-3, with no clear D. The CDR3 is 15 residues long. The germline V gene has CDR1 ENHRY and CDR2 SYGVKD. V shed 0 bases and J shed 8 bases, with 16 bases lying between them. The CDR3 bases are TGTGCCATCAGTGAGTCTTCGCCCTTAGGAGAGGGCTACACCTTC. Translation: CAISESSPLGEGYTF.

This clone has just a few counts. The CDR3 loop reads CASSQDSLQGARGYTF. In nucleotides, the CDR3 is TGCGCCAGCAGCCAAGATAGTCTACAGGGGGCCCGGGGCTACACCTTC. The chain employs TRBV4-1 and TRBJ1-2; TRBD1 agrees at 9 bases. Germline-derived CDR1 and CDR2 are MGHRA and YSYEKL. Trimming took 0 bases from V and 8 from J; bases not matched to a gene: 10. This CDR3 is built from 16 residues.

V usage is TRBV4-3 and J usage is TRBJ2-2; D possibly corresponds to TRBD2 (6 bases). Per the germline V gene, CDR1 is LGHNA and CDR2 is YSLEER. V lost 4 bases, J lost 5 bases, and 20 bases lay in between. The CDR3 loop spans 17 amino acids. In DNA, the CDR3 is TGCGCCAGCAGCCTTCACCGGGACTTAGGGGCGACCGGGGAGCTGTTTTTT. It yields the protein CASSLHRDLGATGELFF.

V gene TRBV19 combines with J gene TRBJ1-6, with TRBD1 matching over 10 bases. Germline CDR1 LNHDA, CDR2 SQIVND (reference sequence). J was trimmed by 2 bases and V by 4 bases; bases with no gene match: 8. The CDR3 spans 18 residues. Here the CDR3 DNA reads TGTGCCAGTAGTAATCCGGGACAGGGGAAGACCTATAATTCACCCCTCCACTTT. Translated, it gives CASSNPGQGKTYNSPLHF.

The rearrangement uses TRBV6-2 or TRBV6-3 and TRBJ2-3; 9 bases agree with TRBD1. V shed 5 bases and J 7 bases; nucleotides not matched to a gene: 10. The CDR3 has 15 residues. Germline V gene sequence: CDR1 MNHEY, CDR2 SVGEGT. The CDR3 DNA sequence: TGTGCCAGCAGTGCCGGACAGGGGTATTCAAATACGCAGTATTTT. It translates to CASSAGQGYSNTQYF.

DNA for the CDR3: TGTGCCAGCAGTTATACAGGTAATCAGCCCCAGCATTTT. This sequence encodes CASSYTGNQPQHF. This chain joins TRBV27 and TRBJ1-5, with D possibly being TRBD1 (5 bases). The CDR3 length is 13 residues. The germline V gene has CDR1 MNHEY and CDR2 SMNVEV (reference sequence). V was shortened by 4 bases and J by 4 bases, with 8 bases between the two germline ends.

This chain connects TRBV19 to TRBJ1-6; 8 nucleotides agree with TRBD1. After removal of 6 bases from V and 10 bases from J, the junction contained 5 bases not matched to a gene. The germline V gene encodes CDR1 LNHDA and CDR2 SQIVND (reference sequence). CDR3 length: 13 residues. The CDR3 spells CASRVDRGSPLHF. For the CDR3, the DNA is TGTGCCAGTAGGGTCGACAGGGGATCACCCCTCCACTTT.

CDR3 loop: CASSLGQGSYGYTF. The CDR3 coding sequence is TGTGCCAGCAGCCTCGGGCAGGGTAGTTATGGCTACACCTTC. The chain uses TRBV6-1 and TRBJ1-2; possible D gene TRBD1, 5 bases. CDR1 and CDR2 (germline): MNHNS, SASEGT. The CDR3 is made up of 14 amino acids. V was clipped by 6 bases and J by 5 bases, with 16 bases between them.

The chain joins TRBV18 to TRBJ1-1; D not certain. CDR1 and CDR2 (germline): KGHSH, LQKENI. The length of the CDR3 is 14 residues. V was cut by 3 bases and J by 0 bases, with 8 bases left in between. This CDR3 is CASSPLNMNTEAFF. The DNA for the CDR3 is TGTGCCAGCTCACCGCTGAACATGAACACTGAAGCTTTCTTT.

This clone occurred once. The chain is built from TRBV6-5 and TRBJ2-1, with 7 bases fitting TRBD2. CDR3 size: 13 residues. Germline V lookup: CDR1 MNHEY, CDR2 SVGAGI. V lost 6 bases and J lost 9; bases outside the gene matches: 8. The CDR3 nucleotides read TGTGCCAGCAGCCCCCGAAGCGGGGCTGAGCAGTTCTTC. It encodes CASSPRSGAEQFF.

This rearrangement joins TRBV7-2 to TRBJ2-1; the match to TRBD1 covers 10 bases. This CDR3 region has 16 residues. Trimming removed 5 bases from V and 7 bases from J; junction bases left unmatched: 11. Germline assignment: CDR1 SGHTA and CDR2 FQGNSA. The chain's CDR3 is CASSPAGTGARNEQFF. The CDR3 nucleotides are TGTGCCAGCAGCCCCGCCGGGACAGGGGCTAGGAATGAGCAGTTCTTC.

CDR3 DNA sequence: TGTGCCAGCAGCCAGGGGGGGAACACTGAAGCTTTCTTT. Translation: CASSQGGNTEAFF. The genes are TRBV3-1 (or the pseudogene TRBV3-2) and TRBJ1-1, with D possibly matching TRBD1 (5 bases). The CDR3 loop spans 13 amino acids. Germline values: CDR1 LGHDT, CDR2 YNNKEL (reference sequence). The V end lost 3 bases, the J end lost 1 base, and 6 bases lay between the germline ends.

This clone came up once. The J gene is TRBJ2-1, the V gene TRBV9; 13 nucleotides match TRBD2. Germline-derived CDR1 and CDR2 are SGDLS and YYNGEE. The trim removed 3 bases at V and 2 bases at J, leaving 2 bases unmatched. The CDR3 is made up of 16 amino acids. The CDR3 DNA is TGTGCCAGCAGCGGAGGGACTAGCGGGGCCTACAATGAGCAGTTCTTC. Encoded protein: CASSGGTSGAYNEQFF.

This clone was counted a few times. In nucleotides, the CDR3 is TGCGCCAGCAGCCAACCTCCATTTACAGGGTTGCAGCCCCAGCATTTT. Amino acids: CASSQPPFTGLQPQHF. This chain links TRBV4-1 with TRBJ1-5, with D possibly matching TRBD1 (6 bases). CDR1 MGHRA and CDR2 YSYEKL come from the germline V gene. The CDR3 is 16 residues long. Trimming stripped 2 bases from V and 7 bases from J, with 18 bases between.

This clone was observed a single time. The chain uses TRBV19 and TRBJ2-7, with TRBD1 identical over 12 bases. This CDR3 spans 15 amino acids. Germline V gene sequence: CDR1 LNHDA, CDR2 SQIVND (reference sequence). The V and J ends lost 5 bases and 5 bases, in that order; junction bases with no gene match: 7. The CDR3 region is CASSPGGTGGDEQYF. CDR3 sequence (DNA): TGTGCCAGTAGTCCCGGGGGGACAGGGGGCGACGAGCAGTACTTC.

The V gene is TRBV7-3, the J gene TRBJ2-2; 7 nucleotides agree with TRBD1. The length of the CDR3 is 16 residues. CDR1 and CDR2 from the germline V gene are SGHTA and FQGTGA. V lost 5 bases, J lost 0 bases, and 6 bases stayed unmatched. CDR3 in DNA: TGTGCCAGCAGCGCCCCCGGGACAGCGAACACCGGGGAGCTGTTTTTT. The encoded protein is CASSAPGTANTGELFF. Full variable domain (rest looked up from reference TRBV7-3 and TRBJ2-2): GAGVSQTPSNKVTEKGKYVELRCDPISGHTALYWYRQSLGQGPEFLIYFQGTGAADDSGLPNDRFFAVRPEGSVSTLKIQRTERGDSAVYLCASSAPGTANTGELFFGEGSRLTVL.

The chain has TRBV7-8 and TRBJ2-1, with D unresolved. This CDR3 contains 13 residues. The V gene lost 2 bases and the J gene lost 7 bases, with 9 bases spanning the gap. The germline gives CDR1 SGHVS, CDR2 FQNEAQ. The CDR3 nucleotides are TGTGCCAGCAGCTTAATTTTGAGGAATGAGCAGTTCTTC. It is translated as CASSLILRNEQFF.

The CDR3 protein is CASSLARGGGTGELFF. CDR3 bases: TGTGCCAGCAGCTTAGCCCGGGGAGGCGGGACCGGGGAGCTGTTTTTT. The chain links TRBV7-2 to TRBJ2-2; perhaps TRBD2 as D (6 bases). Germline assignment: CDR1 SGHTA and CDR2 FQGNSA. The length of the CDR3 is 16 residues. Trimming pared 0 bases from V and 5 bases from J, leaving 13 bases between. Looking up the rest from reference TRBV7-2 and TRBJ2-2 gives the full variable domain: GAGVSQSPSNKVTEKGKDVELRCDPISGHTALYWYRQSLGQGLEFLIYFQGNSAPDKSGLPSDRFSAERTGGSVSTLTIQRTQQEDSAVYLCASSLARGGGTGELFFGEGSRLTVL.

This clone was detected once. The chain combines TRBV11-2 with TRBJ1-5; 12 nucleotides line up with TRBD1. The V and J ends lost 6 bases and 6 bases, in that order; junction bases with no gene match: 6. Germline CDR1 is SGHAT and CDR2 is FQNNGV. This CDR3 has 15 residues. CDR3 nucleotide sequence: TGTGCCAGCAGTGGGGGACAGGGGGCAGGTCAGCCCCAGCATTTT. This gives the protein CASSGGQGAGQPQHF.

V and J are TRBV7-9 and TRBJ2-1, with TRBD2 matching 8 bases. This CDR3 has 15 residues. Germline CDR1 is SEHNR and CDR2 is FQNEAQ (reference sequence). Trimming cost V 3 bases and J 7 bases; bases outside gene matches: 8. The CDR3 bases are TGTGCCAGCAGCTTGGGACTAGGGCTGGAGAATGAGCAGTTCTTC. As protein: CASSLGLGLENEQFF.